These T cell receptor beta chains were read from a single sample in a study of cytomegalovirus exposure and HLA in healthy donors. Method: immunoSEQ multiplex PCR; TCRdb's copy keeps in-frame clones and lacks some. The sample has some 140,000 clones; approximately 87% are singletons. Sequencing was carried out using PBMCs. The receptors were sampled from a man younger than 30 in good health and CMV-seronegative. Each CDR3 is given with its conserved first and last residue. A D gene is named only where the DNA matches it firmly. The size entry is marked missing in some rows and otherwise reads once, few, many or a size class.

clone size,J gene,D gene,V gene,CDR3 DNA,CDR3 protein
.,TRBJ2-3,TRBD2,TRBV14,TGTGCCAGCAGCCAAGGGGGATCGTCTCTGGGACTAGGCACAGATACGCAGTATTTT,CASSQGGSSLGLGTDTQYF
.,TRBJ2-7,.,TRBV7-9,TGTGCCAGCAGCTTACCGACGGGACACCCATCCTACGAGCAGTACTTC,CASSLPTGHPSYEQYF
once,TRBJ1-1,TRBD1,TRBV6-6,TGTGCCAGCAGTTATTCAAACAGGGGGCGGGAAGCTTTCTTT,CASSYSNRGREAFF
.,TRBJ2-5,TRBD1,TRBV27,TGTGCCAGCAGTCCAAACCGGGACAGGGGAACCCAGTACTTC,CASSPNRDRGTQYF
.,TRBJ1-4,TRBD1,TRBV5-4,TGTGCCAGCAGTCGAGGACAGGCCCGAGGTGGAACTAATGAAAAACTGTTTTTT,CASSRGQARGGTNEKLFF
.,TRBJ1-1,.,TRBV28,TGTGCCGTCTGGACCGTCAGGGGATCGGACACTGAAGCTTTCTTT,CAVWTVRGSDTEAFF
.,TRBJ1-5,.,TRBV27,TGTGCCAGCAGGGAGCGGGGACACCTGGAAAGTTTCAATCAGCCCCAGCATTTT,CASRERGHLESFNQPQHF
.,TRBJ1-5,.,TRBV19,TGTGCCAGTTCCATGGAGTATAGCAATCAGCCCCAGCATTTT,CASSMEYSNQPQHF
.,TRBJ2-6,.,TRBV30,TGTGCCTGGAGTCAGGGGACGGGAGGGGCCAACGTCCTGACTTTC,CAWSQGTGGANVLTF
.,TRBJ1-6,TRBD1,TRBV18,TGTGCCAGCTCACCATGGACAGGGGCGGATTCACCCCTCCACTTT,CASSPWTGADSPLHF
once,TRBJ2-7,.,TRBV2,TGTGCCAGCGTTTCGGACAGCTCCTACGAGCAGTACTTC,CASVSDSSYEQYF
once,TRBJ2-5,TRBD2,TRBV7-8,TGTGCCAGCAGCTTATACGGGGGACTAGTGGGCGAGACCCAGTACTTC,CASSLYGGLVGETQYF
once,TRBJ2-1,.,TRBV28,TGTGCCAGCAAACTCCGGACAGCTTACAATGAGCAGTTCTTC,CASKLRTAYNEQFF
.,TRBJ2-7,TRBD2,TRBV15,TGTGCCACCAGCCAGGGAGGGGAAGACCACGAGCAGTACTTC,CATSQGGEDHEQYF
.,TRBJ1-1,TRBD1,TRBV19,TGTGCCAGTAGTACCCGACAGGGGAACACTGAAGCTTTCTTT,CASSTRQGNTEAFF
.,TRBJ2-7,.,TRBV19,TGTGCCAGTAGTATAGTATACAGGGACGAGCAGTACTTC,CASSIVYRDEQYF
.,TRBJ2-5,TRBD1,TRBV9,TGTGCCAGCAGCGCCGGCCCAGGGGGACGTACCGACGGGACCCAGTACTTC,CASSAGPGGRTDGTQYF
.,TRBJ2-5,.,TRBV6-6,TGTGCCAGCAGTTACTCGAACGGGAAAGAGACCCAGTACTTC,CASSYSNGKETQYF
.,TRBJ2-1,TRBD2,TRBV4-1,TGCGCCAGCAGCGGAGCGGGAGGGTCCTACAATGAGCAGTTCTTC,CASSGAGGSYNEQFF
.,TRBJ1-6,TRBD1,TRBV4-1,TGCGCCAGCAGCCAAATACCGACAGGGGATTCACCCCTCCACTTT,CASSQIPTGDSPLHF
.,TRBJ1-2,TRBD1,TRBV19,TGTGCCAGTAGTCTACAGGGGCCTATCTATGGCTACACCTTC,CASSLQGPIYGYTF
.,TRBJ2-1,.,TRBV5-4,TGTGCCAGCAGTCCCGACAGAGCCGAAAAGTTCTTC,CASSPDRAEKFF
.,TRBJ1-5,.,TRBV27,TGTGCCAGCAGTTTATGGGGACTCAATCAGCCCCAGCATTTT,CASSLWGLNQPQHF
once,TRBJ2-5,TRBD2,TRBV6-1,TGTGCCAGCACGTTGGCGGGGGGTTTAGGGGAGACCCAGTACTTC,CASTLAGGLGETQYF
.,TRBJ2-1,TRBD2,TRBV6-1,TGTGCCAGCACTCCCCTAGCGGGGGCCTACAATGAGCAGTTCTTC,CASTPLAGAYNEQFF
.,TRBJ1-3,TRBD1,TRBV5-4,TGTGCCAGCAGCTTAGAAGAGGGGGCGCCGGGAAACACCATATATTTT,CASSLEEGAPGNTIYF
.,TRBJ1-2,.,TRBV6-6,TGTGCCAGCTCAGGAGACAGGACGGCTGATGGCTACACCTTC,CASSGDRTADGYTF
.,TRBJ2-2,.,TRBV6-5,TGTGCCAGCAGTTGGGGGGACCTAAACACCGGGGAGCTGTTTTTT,CASSWGDLNTGELFF
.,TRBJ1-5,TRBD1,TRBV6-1,TGTGCCAGCGACCGGGACAGGGGCAATCAGCCCCAGCATTTT,CASDRDRGNQPQHF
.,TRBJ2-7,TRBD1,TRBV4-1,TGCGCCAGCAGCCACCCAGGGGGTCTCGGCGAGCAGTACTTC,CASSHPGGLGEQYF
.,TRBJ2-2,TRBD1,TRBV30,TGTGCCTGGAGTGTGACAGGGGGGACCGGGGAGCTGTTTTTT,CAWSVTGGTGELFF
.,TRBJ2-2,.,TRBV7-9,TGTGCCAGCAGTTGGGAGGCCGGGGAGCTGTTTTTT,CASSWEAGELFF
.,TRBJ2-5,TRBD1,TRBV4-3,TGCGCCAGCAGCCAGGGACAGGGGGCGTCTTTCTCGGAGACCCAGTACTTC,CASSQGQGASFSETQYF
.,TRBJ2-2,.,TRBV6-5,TGTGCCAGCAGTTACCCCCGGTTCGGCGGGGAGCTGTTTTTT,CASSYPRFGGELFF
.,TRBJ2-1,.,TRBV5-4,TGTGCCAGCAGCTTGTCCCTAGTCGATGAGCAGTTCTTC,CASSLSLVDEQFF
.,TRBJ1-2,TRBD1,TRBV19,TGTGCCAGTAGACCTTGGGGACAGATCTCTAACTATGGCTACACCTTC,CASRPWGQISNYGYTF
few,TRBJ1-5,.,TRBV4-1,TGCGCCAGCAGCCCGGACAGCTCCTTGAAGCAGCCCCAGCATTTT,CASSPDSSLKQPQHF
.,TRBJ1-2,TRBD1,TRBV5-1,TGCGCCAGCAGCTTACAGGGGGCAGAGGGCTACACCTTC,CASSLQGAEGYTF
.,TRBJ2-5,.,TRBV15,TGTGCCACCAGCAGCGCGTACCAAGAGACCCAGTACTTC,CATSSAYQETQYF
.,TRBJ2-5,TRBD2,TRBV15,TGTGCCACCAGCAGAGGACTCCTAGCGGTCCAAGAGACCCAGTACTTC,CATSRGLLAVQETQYF
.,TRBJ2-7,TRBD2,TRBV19,TGTGCCAGTAGTTTAACAGCGGGAGAGTCATACGAGCAGTACTTC,CASSLTAGESYEQYF
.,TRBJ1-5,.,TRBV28,TGTGCCAGCAGTCCTCCGGACAAGAATAGCAATCAGCCCCAGCATTTT,CASSPPDKNSNQPQHF
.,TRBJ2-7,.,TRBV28,TGTGCCAGCAGAGGACTTCCTCGCTACGAGCAGTACTTC,CASRGLPRYEQYF
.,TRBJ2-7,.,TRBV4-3,TGCGCCAGCAGCCAATTTATTATCCCAGGGAATTGGATCTTGCCGGACTACGAGCAGTACTTC,CASSQFIIPGNWILPDYEQYF
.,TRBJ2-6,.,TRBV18,TGTGCCAGCTCGCGGAGCTCTGGGGCCAACGTCCTGACTTTC,CASSRSSGANVLTF
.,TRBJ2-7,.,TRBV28,TGTGCCAGCAGTTCGTCCGGGAGCAAGTACGAGCAGTACTTC,CASSSSGSKYEQYF
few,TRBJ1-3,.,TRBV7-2,TGTGCCAGCAGCCCCGGACAAAGCTCTGGAAACACCATATATTTT,CASSPGQSSGNTIYF
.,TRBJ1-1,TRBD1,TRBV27,TGTGCCAGCAGTATAGAAAAGACCCCGGGACAGATGAACACTGAAGCTTTCTTT,CASSIEKTPGQMNTEAFF
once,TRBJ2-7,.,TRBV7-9,TGTGCCAGCAGCTTCGTGCACAGCTACGAGCAGTACTTC,CASSFVHSYEQYF
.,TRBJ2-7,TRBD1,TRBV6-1,TGTGCCAGCAGTGAAATTGGGACAGGGCCCTACGAGCAGTACTTC,CASSEIGTGPYEQYF
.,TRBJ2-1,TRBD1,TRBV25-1,TGTGCCAGCAGCCTGACAGGGGGCGGGAGCTCCTACAATGAGCAGTTCTTC,CASSLTGGGSSYNEQFF
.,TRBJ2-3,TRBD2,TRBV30,TGTGCCTGGAGTAAAGGGACTAGCGGCCCAGATACGCAGTATTTT,CAWSKGTSGPDTQYF
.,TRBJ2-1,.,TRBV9,TGTGCCAGCAGCCCAGACAGGGGCGAAGCGGGAGGTTCGAATGAGCAGTTCTTC,CASSPDRGEAGGSNEQFF
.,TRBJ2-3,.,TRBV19,TGTGCCAGTAGCTGGGACTCCCAGACGGGGGATACGCAGTATTTT,CASSWDSQTGDTQYF
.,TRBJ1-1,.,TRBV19,TGTGCCTCTTCCTGGGGCGGAGTGAACACTGAAGCTTTCTTT,CASSWGGVNTEAFF
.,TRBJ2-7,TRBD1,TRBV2,TGTGCCAGCAGGAACCCGGGACAGGGGGCGGGCGAGCAGTACTTC,CASRNPGQGAGEQYF
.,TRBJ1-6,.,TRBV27,TGTGCCAGCAGTATGGCCGAATCACCCCTCCACTTT,CASSMAESPLHF
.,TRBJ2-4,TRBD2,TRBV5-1,TGCGCCAGCAGCCAGCCGGGACTAGCGGGGATTAAACATTGGTACTTC,CASSQPGLAGIKHWYF
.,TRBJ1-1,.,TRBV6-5,TGTGCCAGCAGGGGGGGGGCGGATGAAGCTTTCTTT,CASRGGADEAFF